This TCR beta chain was captured in a study of T-cell memory formation after mild COVID-19. Study conclusions and caveats: Later expanders leaned CD4+, whereas day 15 to 85 contracting clones were balanced CD4/CD8. Largely, contracting CD4+ clones fell within CM and EM, and contracting CD8+ clones within EMRA. Prior to infection, memory already included some responding clones, suggesting cross-reactive memory joined.

The CDR3 runs to 15 residues. Germline-derived CDR1 and CDR2 are MGHRA and YSYEKL. V shed 1 base and J 5 bases; nucleotides not matched to a gene: 4. About this clonotype: Antigen specificity is unknown.

5'RACE primed at constant segments yielded TCR alpha and TCR beta cDNA libraries bearing sample barcodes and UMIs. One entry per CDR3 protein results from TCRdb running MiXCR on the 5' RACE reads. The sample shows 300,000 to 350,000 distinct CDR3 sequences, roughly an eighth of them seen only once. Material for sequencing was PBMCs or a T cell subset sorted from them (not recorded which). The TCR sequence derives from a man between 18 and 29 years old who had mild COVID-19 (a few samples of this study predate the infection). Cell type and time point are not known. The rearrangement uses TRBV4-1 and TRBJ2-2; 7 bases map to TRBD1. The CDR3 region is CASSQGQGMTGELFF. The CDR3 DNA sequence: TGCGCCAGCAGCCAAGGACAGGGTATGACCGGGGAGCTGTTTTTT.